This passage covers 26 T cell receptor beta chains from one sample sequenced in a study of lymphopenia after photon versus proton radiotherapy (dated by TCRdb to the late 2010s). Library preparation was by the immunoSEQ multiplex PCR assay. Held by TCRdb, this immuneACCESS table contains in-frame sequences only and omits some clones. Under half of the omission traces to an unresolved V gene where checked; the cause of the rest is unknown. For this sample there are 150,000 to 200,000 clones; 75% to 90% appear just once. Clones ranked in the top ten supply approximately 4.8% of the sample. Sequencing was performed on peripheral blood, taken from a patient treated with photon-based radiotherapy. The source of these receptors is a man between 50 and 59 years old with gastric cancer.

The V gene is TRBV6-1, the J gene TRBJ2-1, with 8 nucleotides matching TRBD2. Germline CDR1 and CDR2: MNHNS and SASEGT. The CDR3 extends over 15 amino acids. J gave up 8 bases and V 2 bases, and 8 bases lay outside the gene matches. The chain's CDR3 is CASSEFSGSYDEQFF. CDR3 in DNA: TGTGCCAGCAGTGAATTCAGCGGGAGTTATGATGAGCAGTTCTTC.

The chain is built from TRBV30 and TRBJ1-4; D ambiguous. The CDR3 sequence is 15 residues long. The V gene's germline CDR1 is GTSNPN and CDR2 SVGIG (reference sequence). Trimming cost V 8 bases and J 4 bases, with 20 bases left between them. The CDR3 loop is CALILSHPSNEKLFF. CDR3 in DNA: TGTGCCCTGATCTTATCCCACCCAAGTAATGAAAAACTGTTTTTT.

The chain joins TRBV19 to TRBJ2-1; 10 bases are a match to TRBD2. The CDR3 loop spans 17 amino acids. CDR1 is LNHDA, CDR2 SQIVND, per germline (reference sequence). J gave up 1 base and V 4 bases, and 7 bases lay outside the gene matches. DNA for the CDR3: TGTGCCAGTAGTACGACTAGCGGGCGAGATTCCTACAATGAGCAGTTCTTC. This gives the protein CASSTTSGRDSYNEQFF.

The chain combines TRBV7-7 with TRBJ2-2; D may be TRBD1 (6 bases). Germline CDR1 is SSHAT and CDR2 is FNYEAQ (reference sequence). The CDR3 consists of 13 residues. V lost 5 bases and J 4 bases, leaving 8 bases between the germline ends. This CDR3 reads CASSPTGTGELFF. The CDR3 nucleotides read TGTGCCAGCAGCCCGACAGGCACCGGGGAGCTGTTTTTT.

The chain links TRBV4-1 to TRBJ1-3; 10 positions agree with TRBD1. The J segment lost 4 bases and the V segment lost 4 bases, leaving 10 bases of the junction unmatched. The CDR3 has 17 residues. The germline CDR1 and CDR2 sequences are MGHRA and YSYEKL. The CDR3 nucleotides are TGCGCCAGCAGCCTCCCTGGACAGGGGGGCAAGGGAAACACCATATATTTT. Encoded protein: CASSLPGQGGKGNTIYF.

The J gene is TRBJ2-2, the V gene TRBV27; D unresolved. Germline V lookup: CDR1 MNHEY, CDR2 SMNVEV (reference sequence). The CDR3 is 16 residues long. Trimming removed 5 bases at V and 5 bases at J, with 18 bases between. The chain's CDR3 is CASSPPLGRITGELFF. The CDR3 DNA is TGTGCCAGCAGTCCACCTCTAGGCAGAATAACCGGGGAGCTGTTTTTT.

The chain carries TRBV19 and TRBJ2-1; TRBD2 matches 9 bases. J gave up 10 bases and V 5 bases, and 9 bases lay outside the gene matches. CDR1 and CDR2 (germline): LNHDA, SQIVND (reference sequence). The CDR3 consists of 14 residues. CDR3 in DNA: TGTGCCAGTAGTCGGTCTAGCGGGGTGCTCGAGCAGTTCTTC. Residues: CASSRSSGVLEQFF.

The chain recombines TRBV28 with TRBJ2-7, with TRBD1 identical over 7 bases. J lost 5 bases, V lost 6 bases, and 16 bases had no gene match. Germline-derived CDR1 and CDR2 are MDHEN and SYDVKM. The CDR3 loop spans 16 amino acids. The CDR3 here is CASREQGPRRGNEQYF. DNA of the CDR3: TGTGCCAGCAGGGAACAGGGGCCCCGGAGAGGGAACGAGCAGTACTTC.

The chain has TRBV6-1 and TRBJ2-2; unclear D gene. Germline loops: CDR1 MNHNS, CDR2 SASEGT. The CDR3 spans 15 residues. Deletions cut 6 bases from V and 0 bases from J, with 11 bases between. The DNA for the CDR3 is TGTGCCAGCAGAAGCTGGGTCGCGAACACCGGGGAGCTGTTTTTT. Translated, it gives CASRSWVANTGELFF.

The rearrangement joins TRBV7-2 to TRBJ2-7; possibly TRBD1 or TRBD2 for D (5 bases each). The CDR3 covers 15 residues. CDR1 is SGHTA and CDR2 is FQGNSA in the germline V gene. Trimming removed 4 bases from V and 6 bases from J, with 19 bases in between. The CDR3 bases are TGTGCCAGCAGCTCTTCCGGGACGCCGGGTGGCGAGCAGTACTTC. This encodes CASSSSGTPGGEQYF.

The chain carries TRBV6-5 and TRBJ1-1, with no clear D. V lost 0 bases to trimming and J lost 4 bases, with 15 bases between them. Germline V gene data show CDR1 as MNHEY and CDR2 as SVGAGI. The CDR3 spans 16 residues. The chain's CDR3 is CASSYSPPGEATEAFF. The DNA of the CDR3 is TGTGCCAGCAGTTACTCCCCCCCAGGCGAGGCCACTGAAGCTTTCTTT.

The gene calls are TRBV6-5 and TRBJ1-2; the D is unclear. Germline lookup yields CDR1 MNHEY and CDR2 SVGAGI. With 0 bases removed from V and 3 bases from J, the gap between germline ends came to 14 bases. This CDR3 has 16 amino acids. CDR3 region: CASSYSMGLLYYGYTF. CDR3 coding DNA: TGTGCCAGCAGTTACTCGATGGGGTTACTCTACTATGGCTACACCTTC.

This chain uses TRBV4-3 with TRBJ2-1, with 10 bases lining up with TRBD1. Germline lookup yields CDR1 LGHNA and CDR2 YSLEER. The junction had 8 bases not matched to a gene; V was cut back by 3 bases and J by 6 bases. The CDR3 runs 16 residues. CDR3 bases: TGCGCCAGCAGCCAGTTTTTCGGACAGGGGGGCAATGAGCAGTTCTTC. It yields the protein CASSQFFGQGGNEQFF.

V and J are TRBV14 and TRBJ1-3; D unresolved. Germline V gene data show CDR1 as SGHDN and CDR2 as FVKESK. The V and J ends lost 1 base and 0 bases respectively, with 10 bases between them. The CDR3 loop spans 16 amino acids. The CDR3 nucleotides read TGTGCCAGCAGCCAAGTCCTACAAAACTCTGGAAACACCATATATTTT. Translated, it gives CASSQVLQNSGNTIYF. The variable domain in full, with the rest retrieved from reference TRBV14 and TRBJ1-3, is EAGVTQFPSHSVIEKGQTVTLRCDPISGHDNLYWYRRVMGKEIKFLLHFVKESKQDESGMPNNRFLAERTGGTYSTLKVQPAELEDSGVYFCASSQVLQNSGNTIYFGEGSWLTVV.

CDR3 DNA: TGTGCCAGTAACCGGAAAGCGGGACGGTCCTACAATGAGCAGTTCTTC. Residues: CASNRKAGRSYNEQFF. V and J are TRBV19 and TRBJ2-1; 7 nucleotides line up with TRBD2. Germline CDR1 and CDR2: LNHDA and SQIVND (reference sequence). This CDR3 region has 16 residues. V trimming: 7 bases; J trimming: 1 base; junction bases outside the gene matches: 10.

The chain employs TRBV25-1 and TRBJ2-7; 12 bases are shared with TRBD2. Germline V gene sequence: CDR1 MGHDK, CDR2 SYGVNS. This CDR3 has 15 residues. Unmatched junction bases numbered 2, after V lost 2 bases and J lost 3 bases. The CDR3 region has the DNA TGTGCCAGCAGTGAACCGGGACTAGCGGGCTACGAGCAGTACTTC. Protein product: CASSEPGLAGYEQYF.

The chain employs TRBV25-1 and TRBJ1-2; maybe TRBD1 (6 bases). V lost 6 bases and J lost 8, with 13 bases in between. Germline V gene lookup returns CDR1 MGHDK and CDR2 SYGVNS. The CDR3 has 12 residues. This chain's CDR3 is CASRQGRGGYTF. CDR3 nucleotides: TGTGCCAGCAGGCAGGGGAGAGGCGGCTACACCTTC.

This chain links TRBV29-1 with TRBJ2-1; TRBD2 matches 7 bases. CDR1 and CDR2 from the germline V gene are SQVTM and ANQGSEA. V was pared by 2 bases and J by 7 bases, with 8 bases of the junction left unmatched. This CDR3 has 14 amino acids. The CDR3 sequence: CSVEMGGPLNEQFF. The CDR3 coding sequence is TGCAGCGTTGAAATGGGAGGGCCCCTGAATGAGCAGTTCTTC.

The V and J genes are TRBV18 and TRBJ2-5; 9 bases align to TRBD1. V trimming: 4 bases; J trimming: 5 bases; junction bases outside the gene matches: 5. The CDR3 consists of 14 residues. CDR1 and CDR2 from the germline V gene are KGHSH and LQKENI. The CDR3: CASSQGTGPETQYF. In nucleotides, the CDR3 is TGTGCCAGCTCACAAGGGACAGGGCCGGAGACCCAGTACTTC.

There are a few counts of this clone. This chain joins TRBV6-4 and TRBJ1-1; D is undetermined. V was shortened by 0 bases and J by 1 base, with 3 bases between the two germline ends. The germline V gene has CDR1 MRHNA and CDR2 SNTAGT. This CDR3 region has 13 residues. For the CDR3, the DNA is TGTGCCAGCAGTGACTCAGCGAACACTGAAGCTTTCTTT. The encoded protein is CASSDSANTEAFF.

The J gene is TRBJ1-3, the V gene TRBV2; weak D call: TRBD1 (5 bases). The germline V and J ends were trimmed by 4 bases and 0 bases, with 13 bases remaining between them. CDR1 and CDR2 (germline): SNHLY, FYNNEI. The CDR3 covers 16 residues. Here the CDR3 reads CASSGQSTDSGNTIYF. The CDR3 nucleotides read TGTGCCAGCAGTGGACAGTCGACAGACTCTGGAAACACCATATATTTT.

The chain employs TRBV7-9 and TRBJ2-2; D is unclear. CDR3 length: 14 amino acids. CDR1 SEHNR and CDR2 FQNEAQ come from the germline V gene (reference sequence). V lost 1 base and J 1 base, leaving 4 bases between the germline ends. CDR3 sequence (DNA): TGTGCCAGCAGCTTAGGAGGGAACACCGGGGAGCTGTTTTTT. It encodes CASSLGGNTGELFF.

The chain has TRBV5-6 and TRBJ1-2, with D perhaps matching TRBD1 (6 bases). Deletions cut 4 bases from V and 3 bases from J, with 19 bases between. Germline V CDR1 and CDR2: SGHDT, YYEEEE. The CDR3 runs to 16 residues. CDR3: CASSPGPGGGDYGYTF. The CDR3 DNA follows: TGTGCCAGCAGCCCGGGGCCTGGGGGCGGGGACTATGGCTACACCTTC.

The V and J genes are TRBV5-4 and TRBJ2-7, with TRBD1 matching 7 bases. From germline, CDR1 is SGHNT and CDR2 YYREEE (reference sequence). V gave up 4 bases and J gave up 0 bases; unmatched junction bases: 10. The CDR3 has 16 amino acids. Written as DNA, the CDR3 is TGTGCCAGCAGCAGGAAGACAGGGACAAGCTCCTACGAGCAGTACTTC. It codes for CASSRKTGTSSYEQYF.

The V gene is TRBV5-8, the J gene TRBJ2-6; no firm D call. The ends were cut back, 0 bases at V and 3 bases at J, with 10 bases in the middle. The length of the CDR3 is 16 residues. Germline CDR1 SGHTS, CDR2 YDEGEE. CDR3 nucleotide sequence: TGTGCCAGCAGCTTGGGGGCAGCGATTGGGGCCAACGTCCTGACTTTC. This gives the protein CASSLGAAIGANVLTF. Using reference TRBV5-8 and TRBJ2-6 for the parts outside the CDR3, the full variable domain is EAGVTQSPTHLIKTRGQQATLRCSPISGHTSVYWYQQALGLGLQFLLWYDEGEERNRGNFPPRFSGRQFPNYSSELNVNALELEDSALYLCASSLGAAIGANVLTFGAGSRLTVL.

The chain has TRBV28 and TRBJ1-4, with 7 positions matching TRBD1. With V trimmed by 6 bases and J by 12 bases, 10 bases remained unmatched. Germline V gene sequence: CDR1 MDHEN, CDR2 SYDVKM. This CDR3 region has 13 residues. The CDR3 DNA is TGTGCCAGCAGGAGCGACAGGGTCGTCGAACTGTTTTTT. This translates into CASRSDRVVELFF.